Ten or more counts support the clone carrying this T cell receptor (beta chain). This CDR3 is built from 19 residues. Per germline, CDR1 DFQATT and CDR2 SNEGSKA (reference sequence). V lost 0 bases and J lost 2, with 23 bases in between. TCRdb re-called the RT-PCR reads through MiXCR, storing one row per CDR3 protein. The data contain about 700,000 distinct CDR3 sequences, approximately 14% of them singletons. The V gene is TRBV20-1, the J gene TRBJ2-1; maybe TRBD1 (7 bases). The clonotype originates from a female donor in good health, serving as a healthy control. The sequenced material came from memory CD4+ T cells from blood. The CDR3, as DNA: TGCAGTGCTAGAGATAGGGGGCGTGGGGGGCGCTCAGCCTACAATGAGCAGTTCTTC. As protein: CSARDRGRGGRSAYNEQFF.